Listed below are T cell receptor beta chains from one sample, sequenced in a study of T cells after yellow fever vaccination. Each CDR3 protein gets one entry after TCRdb re-called the 5' RACE reads with MiXCR. The sample lists 150,000 to 200,000 distinct CDR3 sequences, 6.5% to 8.5% seen once, with under 3% in the top ten. The sequenced sample was CD4+ T cells sorted from PBMCs, obtained 4 to 6 days after the first yellow fever vaccination. These receptor sequences come from a man aged 18-30 years who received the YFV17D yellow fever vaccine. Both conserved end residues are part of each CDR3. The order of the fields is CDR3 DNA, CDR3 protein, V gene, clone size, J gene, D gene. A D gene is named only where the DNA matches it firmly. Part of the rows lack a size; the others show once, few, many or a class for expanded clones.

CDR3 DNA: TGCAGTGGTGTCGCCGGGGGGTACCAAGAGACCCAGTACTTC
CDR3 protein: CSGVAGGYQETQYF
V gene: TRBV20-1
clone size: .
J gene: TRBJ2-5
D gene: TRBD2

CDR3 DNA: TGTGCCAGCAGCGTACGCACCGGGACAGGGGAAGGCTACACCTTC
CDR3 protein: CASSVRTGTGEGYTF
V gene: TRBV9
clone size: many
J gene: TRBJ1-2
D gene: TRBD1

CDR3 DNA: TGTGCCAGCAGCCTGAGCAGCGGGGGGTCCAATTTCTACAATGAGCAGTTCTTC
CDR3 protein: CASSLSSGGSNFYNEQFF
V gene: TRBV9
clone size: many
J gene: TRBJ2-1
D gene: TRBD2

CDR3 DNA: TGCAGTGCTATACAGGGGGGTCGGGCGGCTTTCTTT
CDR3 protein: CSAIQGGRAAFF
V gene: TRBV20-1
clone size: many
J gene: TRBJ1-1
D gene: TRBD1

CDR3 DNA: TGTGCCAGCAGCTTACAGGGCGGCTACGAGCAGTACTTC
CDR3 protein: CASSLQGGYEQYF
V gene: TRBV7-3
clone size: .
J gene: TRBJ2-7
D gene: .

CDR3 DNA: TGCAGTGCTACCTCCGACATCGACAATCAGCCCCAGCATTTT
CDR3 protein: CSATSDIDNQPQHF
V gene: TRBV20-1
clone size: many
J gene: TRBJ1-5
D gene: .

CDR3 DNA: TGTGCCAGCAGCTTAGCGTTGGATAGCCGCCATCAGCCCCAGCATTTT
CDR3 protein: CASSLALDSRHQPQHF
V gene: TRBV7-9
clone size: .
J gene: TRBJ1-5
D gene: .

CDR3 DNA: TGTGCCAGCAGCAAACGGACTAGCGGGGGGCCTAGCACAGATACGCAGTATTTT
CDR3 protein: CASSKRTSGGPSTDTQYF
V gene: TRBV9
clone size: .
J gene: TRBJ2-3
D gene: TRBD2

CDR3 DNA: TGTGCCAGCAGCGTAGCGGGATCCTACAATGAGCAGTTCTTC
CDR3 protein: CASSVAGSYNEQFF
V gene: TRBV9
clone size: many
J gene: TRBJ2-1
D gene: .

CDR3 DNA: TGCGCCAGCAGCCTTCAGGGAAGTGTCGGCGAAAAACTGTTTTTT
CDR3 protein: CASSLQGSVGEKLFF
V gene: TRBV5-1
clone size: .
J gene: TRBJ1-4
D gene: .